One and the same sample provided the 2 T cell receptor beta chains below, sequenced in a study of Graves' ophthalmopathy and Graves' hyperthyroidism (dated by TCRdb to about 2018). Sequencing was performed on an Illumina HiSeq 2000. For repertoire sequencing, TCR beta CDR3 regions were amplified from RNA transcripts. A first-round RT-PCR used HTBI primers with the Qiagen OneStep RT-PCR kit, followed by a second-round multiplex PCR, size selection and purification. Clones were called with MiXCR by TCRdb after fastp trimmed the public reads at Q25, and only in-frame beta chains were retained. Entries are consolidated by CDR3 protein sequence, retaining the most common genes and DNA. The sample yields about 740,000 distinct CDR3 sequences; 35% to 50% were counted once. The top ten clonotypes cover roughly 46% of the sample. Sequenced input: peripheral blood. The receptor source for this set is an adult man with Graves' ophthalmopathy.

The V call is TRBV20-1, the J call TRBJ2-7; the match to TRBD2 covers 11 bases. The J call may be faulty, since TRBJ2-1 better matches the DNA end. The CDR3 has 13 residues. CDR1 and CDR2 (germline): DFQATT, SNEGSKA (reference sequence). The CDR3 DNA is TGCAGTGCTGAGTTTAGCGGGAGGGTCCAGCAGTTCTTC. Translated, it gives CSAEFSGRVQQFF.

This clonotype occurred many times. V is TRBV10-2 and J is TRBJ1-2, with D possibly TRBD1 on 5 matching bases. This CDR3 spans 14 amino acids. CDR1 WSHSY and CDR2 SAAADI come from the germline V gene. Trimming pared 5 bases from V and 1 base from J, leaving 11 bases between. CDR3 in DNA: TGCGCCAGCAGTCTATACAGGAGTAACTATGGCTACACCTTC. Protein sequence: CASSLYRSNYGYTF.